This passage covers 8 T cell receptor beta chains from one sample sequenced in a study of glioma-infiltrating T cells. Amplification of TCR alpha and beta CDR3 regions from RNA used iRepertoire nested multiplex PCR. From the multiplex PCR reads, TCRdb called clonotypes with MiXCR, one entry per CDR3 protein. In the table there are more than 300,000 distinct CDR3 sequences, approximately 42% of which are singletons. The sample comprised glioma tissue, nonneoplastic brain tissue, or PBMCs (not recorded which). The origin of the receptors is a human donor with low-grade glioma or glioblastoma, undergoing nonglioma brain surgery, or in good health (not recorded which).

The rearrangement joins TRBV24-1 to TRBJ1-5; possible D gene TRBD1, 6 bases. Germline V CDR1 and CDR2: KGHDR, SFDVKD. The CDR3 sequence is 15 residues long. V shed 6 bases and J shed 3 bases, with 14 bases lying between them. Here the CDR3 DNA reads TGTGCCACCAGTCCCGCGACAGGTATCAATCAGCCCCAGCATTTT. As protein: CATSPATGINQPQHF.

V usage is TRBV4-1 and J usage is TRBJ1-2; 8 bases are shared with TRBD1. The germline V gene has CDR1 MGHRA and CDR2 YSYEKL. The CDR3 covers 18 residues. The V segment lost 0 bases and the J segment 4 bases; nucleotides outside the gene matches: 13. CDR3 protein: CASSQEVQGGKIGYGYTF. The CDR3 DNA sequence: TGCGCCAGCAGCCAAGAGGTACAGGGGGGGAAGATTGGCTATGGCTACACCTTC.

CDR3 bases: TGTGCCAGCACCCAATTGGGGGGGACAAACTATGGCTACACCTTC. Protein: CASTQLGGTNYGYTF. This chain links TRBV7-2 with TRBJ1-2; tentatively, D is TRBD1 (6 bases). Germline loops: CDR1 SGHTA, CDR2 FQGNSA. The CDR3 runs to 15 residues. V was clipped by 7 bases and J by 2 bases, with 17 bases between them. Full variable domain (rest looked up from reference TRBV7-2 and TRBJ1-2): GAGVSQSPSNKVTEKGKDVELRCDPISGHTALYWYRQSLGQGLEFLIYFQGNSAPDKSGLPSDRFSAERTGGSVSTLTIQRTQQEDSAVYLCASTQLGGTNYGYTFGSGTRLTVV.

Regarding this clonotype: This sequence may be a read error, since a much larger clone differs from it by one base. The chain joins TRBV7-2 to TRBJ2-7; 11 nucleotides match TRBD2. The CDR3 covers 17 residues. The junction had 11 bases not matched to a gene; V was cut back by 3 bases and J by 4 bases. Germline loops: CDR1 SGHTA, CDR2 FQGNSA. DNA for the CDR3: TGTGCCAGCAGCTTTGTAGCGGGAGGGACTCTTGGTTACGAGCAGTACTTC. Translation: CASSFVAGGTLGYEQYF.

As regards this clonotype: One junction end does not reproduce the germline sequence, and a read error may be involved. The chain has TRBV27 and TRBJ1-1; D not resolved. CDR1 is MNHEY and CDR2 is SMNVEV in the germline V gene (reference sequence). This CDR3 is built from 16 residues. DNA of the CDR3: TGTGCCAGCAGTTCCCCCGGACGGGGTTGGGTCACTGAAGCTTTCTTC. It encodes CASSSPGRGWVTEAFF.

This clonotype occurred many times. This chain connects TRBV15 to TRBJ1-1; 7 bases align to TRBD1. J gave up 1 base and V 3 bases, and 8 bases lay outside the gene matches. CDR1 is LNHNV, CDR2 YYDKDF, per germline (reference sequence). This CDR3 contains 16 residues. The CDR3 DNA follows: TGTGCCACCAGCAGCGGAAGACAGGGTGAGAACACTGAAGCTTTCTTT. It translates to CATSSGRQGENTEAFF.

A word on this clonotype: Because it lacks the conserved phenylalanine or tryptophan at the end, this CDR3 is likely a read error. As DNA, the CDR3 is TGTGCCAGCAGGACCCGGGAAACAGCCAAAAACATTCAGTACTCC. Its protein is CASRTRETAKNIQYS. The chain uses TRBV6-1 and TRBJ2-4, with TRBD2 as a possible D gene (5 bases). The V and J ends lost 6 bases and 0 bases respectively, with 12 bases between them. This CDR3 has 15 residues. Germline CDR1 reads MNHNS; CDR2 reads SASEGT.

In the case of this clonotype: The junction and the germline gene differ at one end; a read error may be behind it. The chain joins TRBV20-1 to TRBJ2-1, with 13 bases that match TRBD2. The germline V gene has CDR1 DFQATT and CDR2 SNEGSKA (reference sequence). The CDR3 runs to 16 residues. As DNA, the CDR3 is TGCACTGCTAGAGGTACTAGCGGGAGGGCCTACAATGAGCAGTTCTTC. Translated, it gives CTARGTSGRAYNEQFF.